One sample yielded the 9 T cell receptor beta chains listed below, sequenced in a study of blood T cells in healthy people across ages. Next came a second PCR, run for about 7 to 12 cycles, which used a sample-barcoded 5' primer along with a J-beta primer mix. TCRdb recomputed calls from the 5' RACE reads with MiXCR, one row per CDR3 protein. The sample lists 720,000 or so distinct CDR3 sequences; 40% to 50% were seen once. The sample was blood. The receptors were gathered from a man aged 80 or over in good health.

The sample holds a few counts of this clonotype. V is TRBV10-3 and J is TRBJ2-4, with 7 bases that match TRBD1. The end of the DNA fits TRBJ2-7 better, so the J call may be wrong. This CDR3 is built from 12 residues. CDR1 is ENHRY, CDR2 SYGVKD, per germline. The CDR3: CAISRDSYEQYF. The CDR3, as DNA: TGTGCCATCAGTCGGGACAGCTACGAGCAGTACTTC.

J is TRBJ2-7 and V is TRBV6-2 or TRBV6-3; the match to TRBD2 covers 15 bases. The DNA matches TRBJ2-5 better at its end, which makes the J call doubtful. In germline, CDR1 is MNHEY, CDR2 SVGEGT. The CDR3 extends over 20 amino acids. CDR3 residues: CASSYSNGLAGGGLRETQYF. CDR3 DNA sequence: TGTGCCAGCAGTTACTCAAACGGACTAGCGGGAGGGGGACTCCGAGAGACCCAGTACTTC.

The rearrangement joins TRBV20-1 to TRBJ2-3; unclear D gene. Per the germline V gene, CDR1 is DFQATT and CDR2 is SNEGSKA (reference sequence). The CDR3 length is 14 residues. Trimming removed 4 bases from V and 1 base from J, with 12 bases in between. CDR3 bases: TGCAGTGCTACTCGCGGTCGAGGCACAGATACGCAGTATTTT. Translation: CSATRGRGTDTQYF.

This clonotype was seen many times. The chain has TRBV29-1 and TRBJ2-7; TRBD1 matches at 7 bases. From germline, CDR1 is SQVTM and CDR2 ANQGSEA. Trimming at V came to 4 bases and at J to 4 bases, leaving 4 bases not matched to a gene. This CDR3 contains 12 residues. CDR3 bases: TGCAGCGTTGGGACAGGCTATTACGAGCAGTACTTC. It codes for CSVGTGYYEQYF.

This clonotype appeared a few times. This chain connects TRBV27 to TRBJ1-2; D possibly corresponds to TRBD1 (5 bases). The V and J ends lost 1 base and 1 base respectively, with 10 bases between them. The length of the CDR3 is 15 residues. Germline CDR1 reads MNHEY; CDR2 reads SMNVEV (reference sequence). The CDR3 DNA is TGTGCCAGCAGTTTATGGGGGGACGATAACTATGGCTACACCTTC. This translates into CASSLWGDDNYGYTF.

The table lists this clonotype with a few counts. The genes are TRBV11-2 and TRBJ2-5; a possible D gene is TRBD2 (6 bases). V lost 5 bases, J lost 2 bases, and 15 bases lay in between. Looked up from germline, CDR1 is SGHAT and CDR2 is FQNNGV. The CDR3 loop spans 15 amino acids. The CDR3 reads CASSNQGLAQETQYF. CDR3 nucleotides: TGTGCCAGCAGCAACCAGGGACTCGCACAAGAGACCCAGTACTTC.

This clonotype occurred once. This chain's CDR3 is CASSKLIGTEVAKNIQYF. As DNA, the CDR3 is TGTGCCAGCAGCAAACTCATCGGGACAGAGGTAGCCAAAAACATTCAGTACTTC. This rearrangement joins TRBV28 to TRBJ2-4; TRBD1 agrees at 7 bases. The CDR3 has 18 amino acids. Trimming took 6 bases from V and 0 from J; bases not matched to a gene: 14. The germline V gene encodes CDR1 MDHEN and CDR2 SYDVKM.

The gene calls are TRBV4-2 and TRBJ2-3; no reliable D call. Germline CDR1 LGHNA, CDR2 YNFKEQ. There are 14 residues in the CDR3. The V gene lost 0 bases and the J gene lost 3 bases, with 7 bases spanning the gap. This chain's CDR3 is CASSQEVRTDTQYF. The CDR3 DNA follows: TGTGCCAGCAGCCAAGAGGTCAGAACAGATACGCAGTATTTT.

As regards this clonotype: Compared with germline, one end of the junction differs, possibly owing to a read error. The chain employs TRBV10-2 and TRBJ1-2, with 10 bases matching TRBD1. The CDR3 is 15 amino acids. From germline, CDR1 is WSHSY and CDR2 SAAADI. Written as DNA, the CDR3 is TGCGCCTCTCGGACAGGGGGAACTATTAACTATGGCTACATCTTC. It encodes CASRTGGTINYGYIF.